This T cell receptor (beta chain) was sequenced for a study of CD8+ T cells in alopecia areata. The V gene's germline CDR1 is GTSNPN and CDR2 SVGIG (reference sequence). This CDR3 has 13 residues. Trimming shortened V by 0 bases and J by 2 bases, and 8 bases separated the two germline ends. Once RNA had been extracted, it was reverse transcribed into cDNA to act as the sequencing template. Sequencing used immunoSEQ multiplex PCR; TCRdb keeps in-frame clones, though not all of them. Found here are about 64,000 clones, roughly 46% of them singletons; the top ten hold 51%. The TCR was taken from a human donor with alopecia areata. The chain combines TRBV30 with TRBJ2-7; D unclear. The sample was NKG2D-low CD8+ T cells sorted from blood. The CDR3 DNA sequence: TGTGCCTGGAGTGTAGGCTCTACCTACGAGCAGTACTTC. Its translation is CAWSVGSTYEQYF.